Reported below is one T cell receptor beta chain. This clone was counted a few times. Its cognate antigen has yet to be identified. No base qualities exist here, and no much larger clone lies one base off it. The CDR3 goes from the cysteine to the phenylalanine over 14 residues. The only DNA kept is the CDR3, 42 bases in frame from the first base. V was cut back by 6 bases and J by 7 bases, leaving a gap of 13 bases between them. Based on the germline V gene, the CDR1 and CDR2 sequences are MNHEY and SVGAGI. This entry comes from a study of CD8+ T cells in alopecia areata (dated by TCRdb to between 2017 and 2018). About the study as a whole: To study T cell clonal expansion in alopecia areata, the researchers applied high-throughput TCRbeta sequencing to both the C3H/HeJ mouse model and human patients. TCRbeta CDR3 regions were amplified by immunoSEQ multiplex PCR with 35 Vbeta forward and 13 Jbeta reverse primers. Scalp clonality was compared across normal scalp (n=4), patchy alopecia areata scalp (n=8), and alopecia totalis/universalis scalp (n=8). RNA was obtained with the PAXgene miRNA kit for fixed scalp, the miRNeasy kit for PBMCs, and the RNeasy kit for mouse skin. In humans, TCRbeta sequencing was performed on scalp tissue and on sorted CD4+ and CD8+ peripheral blood T cells from healthy controls and from patients with patchy or totalis/universalis alopecia areata.

Library prep was done by the immunoSEQ multiplex PCR assay. RNA was extracted from all samples and reverse transcribed into cDNA, which served as template for TCR sequencing. First-strand cDNA was synthesized with SuperScript III using a 2:1 mix of oligo-dT and random hexamers. Amplification bias was assessed with a synthetic immune receptor repertoire, and residual bias was removed computationally. As for the authors' bioinformatics: Raw reads were preprocessed for error removal, and CDR3 was defined according to IMGT conventions as running from the conserved cysteine to phenylalanine. Clonality was computed as 1 minus the Shannon entropy, with the entropy normalized by log2 of the number of productive unique TCRs. CD4 or CD8 identity of scalp clones was inferred by cross-referencing scalp TCRbeta sequences with sorted blood CD4 and CD8 repertoires. The clones in this table, taken by TCRdb from immuneACCESS, are in-frame only. Not every clone is retained; where verified, under half of the shortfall comes from an unresolved V gene, and the cause of the rest is unknown. V and J calls and clone size are given by that table; D and trimming were obtained from the DNA. The sample data list 95,000 to 110,000 clones, and less than 70% of these were observed just once. About 8.8% of the sample comes from the top ten.

What the work shows at the level of the full study, not this receptor alone: Compared with normal scalp, lesional scalp, particularly in alopecia totalis/universalis, had higher clonality and more expanded CD8+ clones, which suggests antigenic drive. Resident alphabeta T cells in normal human skin are also sequenced, complicating scalp TCR repertoire analysis, unlike mouse skin dominated by gammadelta T cells. Compared with mice, TCR sequences shared between patients were less clear, possibly partly because of HLA diversity across the patient population.

PBMCs were isolated by density centrifugation and stained for CD3, CD4 and CD8, and CD4+ and CD8+ T cells were sorted on a FACSAria. Scalp biopsies and blood samples were provided by unaffected controls. This sequence uses TRBV6-5 and TRBJ1-6, with a tentative D gene TRBD1 over 6 matching bases. This clonotype was sampled from a human donor in good health. Sequencing was done on a sample of CD4+ T cells sorted from blood. The nucleotide sequence is TGTGCCAGCAGGCCCTGGACAGCCAATTCACCCCTCCACTTT. Translated, it gives CASRPWTANSPLHF.